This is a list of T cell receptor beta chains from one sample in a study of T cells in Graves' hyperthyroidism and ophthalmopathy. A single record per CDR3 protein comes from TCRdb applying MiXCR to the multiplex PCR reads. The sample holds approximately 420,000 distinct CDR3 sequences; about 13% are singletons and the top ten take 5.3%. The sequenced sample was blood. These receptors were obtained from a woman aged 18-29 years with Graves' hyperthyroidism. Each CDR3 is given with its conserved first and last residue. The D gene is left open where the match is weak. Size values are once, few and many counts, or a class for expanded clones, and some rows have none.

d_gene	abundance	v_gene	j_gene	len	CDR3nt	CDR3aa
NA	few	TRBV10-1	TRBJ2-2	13	TGCGCCAGCAGTGTAGGGGAGGCCGGGGAGCTGTTTTTT	CASSVGEAGELFF
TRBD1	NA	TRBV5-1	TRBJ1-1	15	TGCGCCAGCAGCTCCTGGACAGGTAGCGAGACTGAAGCTTTCTTT	CASSSWTGSETEAFF
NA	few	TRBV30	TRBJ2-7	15	TGTGCCTGGAGTGTATCTGGCGGGCCTACCTACGAGCAGTACTTC	CAWSVSGGPTYEQYF
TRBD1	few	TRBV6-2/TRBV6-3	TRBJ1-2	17	TGTGCCAGCAGTTACGCTTGGCAGGGGGCTCCCATTTTCGGCTACACCTTC	CASSYAWQGAPIFGYTF
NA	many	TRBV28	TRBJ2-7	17	TGTGCCAGCACCGGGGGGGACAGCCATTCTCGGGGCTACGAGCAGTACTTC	CASTGGDSHSRGYEQYF
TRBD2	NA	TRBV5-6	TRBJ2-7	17	TGTGCCAGCAGCTCACCACTAGCGGGGAGCGGGTATTACGAGCAGTACTTC	CASSSPLAGSGYYEQYF
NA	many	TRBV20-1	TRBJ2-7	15	TGCAGTGCTTCTGGACAGGGAATAGCGGGAGCCGAGCAGTACTTC	CSASGQGIAGAEQYF
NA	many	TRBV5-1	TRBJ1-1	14	TGCGCCAGCAGCTTGGTATCGGGGGCAACTGAAGCTTTCTTT	CASSLVSGATEAFF
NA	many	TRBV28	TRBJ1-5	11	TGTGCCAGCAGTTCCTATCAGCCCCAGCATTTT	CASSSYQPQHF
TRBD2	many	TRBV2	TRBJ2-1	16	TGTGCCAGCTCGAAGAATAGCGGGGGGATCTACAATGAGCAGTTCTTC	CASSKNSGGIYNEQFF
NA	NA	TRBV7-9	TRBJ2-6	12	TGTGCCAGCACCCCTGCGGCCAACGTCCTGACTTTC	CASTPAANVLTF
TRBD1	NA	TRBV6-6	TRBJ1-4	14	TGTGCCAGCAGTTACAGTACAGGGGATGAAAAACTGTTTTTT	CASSYSTGDEKLFF
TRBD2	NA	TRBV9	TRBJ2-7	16	TGTGCCAGCAGCCCATGGGCTAGCGGGAGAGTCTACGAGCAGTACTTC	CASSPWASGRVYEQYF
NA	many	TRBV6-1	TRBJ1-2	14	TGTGCCAGCAACCTTAAGGGGCCGGGGGCTGGCTACACCTTC	CASNLKGPGAGYTF
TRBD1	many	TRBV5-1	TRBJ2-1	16	TGCGCCAGCAGCTTTGGGACAGGGATGGGCTACAATGAGCAGTTCTTC	CASSFGTGMGYNEQFF
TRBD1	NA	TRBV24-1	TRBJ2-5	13	TGTGCCACCAGTGATATTGGGACAGGGAAAAAGTACTTC	CATSDIGTGKKYF
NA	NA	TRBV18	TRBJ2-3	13	TGTGCCAGCTCACTGCCAAGCACAGATATGCAGTATTTT	CASSLPSTDMQYF
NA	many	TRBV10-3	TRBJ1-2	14	TGTGCCATCAGTGAGTCACCCCAGGCGGGTGGCTACACCTTC	CAISESPQAGGYTF
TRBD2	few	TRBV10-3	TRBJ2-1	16	TGTGCCATCAGTGAAGTAGCGGGAGGCCCCGACAATGAGCAGTTCTTC	CAISEVAGGPDNEQFF
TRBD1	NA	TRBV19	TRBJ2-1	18	TGTGCCAGTAGTATGGGTCGTCCGGGACAGGGGGCCAGGGGTGAGCAGTTCTTC	CASSMGRPGQGARGEQFF